This T cell receptor (beta chain) was obtained from a study of blood T cells in healthy people across ages. V lost 4 bases and J 4 bases, leaving 8 bases between the germline ends. Germline V gives CDR1 SNHLY, CDR2 FYNNEI. The CDR3 is made up of 13 amino acids. Total RNA, at least 6 micrograms per sample, was extracted from PBMCs. In its sample, this clonotype was seen a few times. Primed by a sample-barcoded 5' primer and a J-beta primer mix, a second PCR proceeded for 7 to 11 cycles. TCRdb processed the 5' RACE reads anew with MiXCR; each CDR3 protein has one entry. This table holds roughly 410,000 distinct CDR3 sequences, about 55% found once.

This chain links TRBV2 with TRBJ2-1; D ambiguous. Specimen: blood. The TCR originated in a man between 60 and 70 years old in good health. DNA of the CDR3: TGTGCCAGCAGTGGGCAGCTTTACAATGAGCAGTTCTTC. This gives the protein CASSGQLYNEQFF.